This T cell receptor (beta chain) is from a study of CD8+CD57+ T cells in acquired aplastic anemia. This clonotype has a count of ten or more. Selection for sequencing was limited to patients who had shown CD8+CD57+ cell expansion by flow cytometry. Trimming pared 8 bases from V and 1 base from J, leaving 17 bases between. Germline CDR1 reads LGHNA; CDR2 reads YSLEER. The CDR3 extends over 15 amino acids. CDR3 and TCR beta VDJ profiling relied on genomic DNA as the template. MiXCR, applied by TCRdb to the reads, yields one record per CDR3 protein. The sample carries 150,000 to 170,000 distinct CDR3 sequences, 40% to 65% recorded once.

The sequence was obtained from a human donor with aplastic anemia. What was sequenced was sorted CD4+, CD8+, or CD8+CD57+ T cells (not recorded which) from PBMCs. The V gene is TRBV4-3, the J gene TRBJ1-1, with D tentatively TRBD1 (5 bases). The CDR3 DNA follows: TGCGCCAGCCGTGTGGGAGGGGCCGGGAACACTGAAGCTTTCTTT. It translates to CASRVGGAGNTEAFF.